This T cell receptor beta chain was found in a study of shared clonotypes between healthy human individuals. Whole-study context: Per donor, three plates held CD4 naive cells, three held CD4 memory, two held CD8 naive and one held CD8 memory.

The CDR3 spans 15 residues. Unmatched junction bases numbered 2, after V lost 6 bases and J lost 2 bases. Germline V gene lookup returns CDR1 MDHEN and CDR2 SYDVKM. Adult Caucasians living in Nashville, Tennessee made up all of the donors. Whole-study results and caveats: Naive CD4 clonotypes overlapped across several donors at approximately 5.5%.

The data were produced by immunoSEQ multiplex PCR, yet TCRdb's version contains in-frame clones alone and is incomplete. This table holds 300,000 to 350,000 clones, less than 85% found once. With respect to this clone: Its antigen remains unknown.

This chain connects TRBV28 to TRBJ2-2; 11 bases match TRBD2. The sequenced sample consisted of memory CD4+ T cells sorted from blood. Subset meaning: CD45RA-negative fraction. This receptor was obtained from a man under 40 in good health. This CDR3 is CASRTSGTNTGELFF. The CDR3, as DNA: TGTGCCAGCAGGACTAGCGGGACAAACACCGGGGAGCTGTTTTTT.